These 29 T cell receptor beta chains were all obtained from the same sample, sequenced in a study of blood T cells in healthy people across ages. Then a second PCR, running roughly 7 to 11 cycles, was carried out with a sample-barcoded 5' primer and a J-beta primer mix. TCRdb ran MiXCR on the 5' RACE reads and lists one entry per CDR3 protein. The sample contains about a million distinct CDR3 sequences, roughly two fifths of which appear only once. Sequenced: blood. These receptors came from a young man in good health.

Worth noting for this clonotype: One end of the junction varies from germline; a read error may be responsible. The V call is TRBV30, the J call TRBJ2-3; unclear D gene. CDR3 length equals 13 residues. Germline assignment: CDR1 GTSNPN and CDR2 SVGIG (reference sequence). The CDR3 nucleotides are TGTGCCTGGAGAGCCGGCTTTGCAGATACGCCGTATTTT. Its translation: CAWRAGFADTPYF.

The chain employs TRBV4-3 and TRBJ2-3; D is unclear. Germline V gives CDR1 LGHNA, CDR2 YSLEER. V lost 0 bases and J 4 bases, leaving 11 bases between the germline ends. The CDR3 extends over 15 amino acids. The CDR3 region has the DNA TGCGCCAGCAGCCAAGACCCTACACTACCAGATACGCAGTATTTT. Translation: CASSQDPTLPDTQYF.

This rearrangement joins TRBV4-3 to TRBJ2-1; tentative D call: TRBD1 (6 bases). Germline V lookup: CDR1 LGHNA, CDR2 YSLEER. Trimming took 0 bases from V and 6 from J, leaving 15 bases between them. The CDR3 is 16 residues long. The CDR3 coding sequence is TGCGCCAGCAGCCAAGATTCAGGGGACGAATCCAATGAGCAGTTCTTC. It translates to CASSQDSGDESNEQFF.

For this clonotype: The junction shows a germline mismatch at one end, possibly a read error. The chain carries TRBV7-2 and TRBJ1-2; no firm D call. This CDR3 has 14 residues. Germline loops: CDR1 SGHTA, CDR2 FQGNSA. The CDR3 spells CASSPPHINYGHTF. Here the CDR3 DNA reads TGTGCCAGCAGCCCACCCCATATTAACTATGGCCACACCTTC. The full variable domain, with the rest looked up from reference TRBV7-2 and TRBJ1-2, is GAGVSQSPSNKVTEKGKDVELRCDPISGHTALYWYRQSLGQGLEFLIYFQGNSAPDKSGLPSDRFSAERTGGSVSTLTIQRTQQEDSAVYLCASSPPHINYGHTFGSGTRLTVV.

This clonotype was seen a handful of times. The chain couples TRBV7-8 to TRBJ1-2; tentative D call: TRBD1 (6 bases). Germline V gene lookup returns CDR1 SGHVS and CDR2 FQNEAQ. With 5 bases removed from V and 0 bases from J, the gap between germline ends came to 16 bases. The CDR3 is made up of 16 amino acids. The DNA of the CDR3 is TGTGCCAGCAGCATCCTACAGGGACCCGCTAACTATGGCTACACCTTC. It encodes CASSILQGPANYGYTF.

V and J are TRBV6-1 and TRBJ2-7, with TRBD2 as a possible D gene (6 bases). The CDR3 covers 14 residues. V was pared by 3 bases and J by 7 bases, with 16 bases between. Germline CDR1 is MNHNS and CDR2 is SASEGT. Written as DNA, the CDR3 is TGTGCCAGCAGTGAGGGGGGTAATTTCCATGAGCAGTACTTC. Its protein product is CASSEGGNFHEQYF.

J is TRBJ1-2 and V is TRBV4-3, with D uncertain. Trimming took off 2 bases at V and 3 bases at J, with 13 bases between the two ends. CDR1 and CDR2 from the germline V gene are LGHNA and YSLEER. CDR3 length equals 15 residues. CDR3 loop: CASSQQIPPHYGYTF. CDR3 coding DNA: TGCGCCAGCAGCCAACAAATCCCCCCACACTATGGCTACACCTTC.

This clonotype was counted only a few times. This chain connects TRBV10-3 to TRBJ2-1; the D gene is possibly TRBD1 (6 bases). V lost 8 bases to trimming and J lost 2 bases, with 19 bases between them. Germline V CDR1 and CDR2: ENHRY, SYGVKD. The length of the CDR3 is 16 residues. CDR3 DNA sequence: TGTGCCATCTGGTCCAACCGGGACACCGCCTACAATGAGCAGTTCTTC. The encoded protein is CAIWSNRDTAYNEQFF.

This clonotype was counted between two and nine times. V and J are TRBV14 and TRBJ1-4, with a weak D call TRBD1 (6 bases). The CDR3 is 17 residues long. The germline CDR1 and CDR2 sequences are SGHDN and FVKESK. Trimming removed 4 bases from V and 7 bases from J, with 22 bases in between. This chain's CDR3 is CASSPAPPGEGSEKLFF. In DNA, the CDR3 is TGTGCCAGCAGCCCAGCACCACCAGGGGAGGGTAGTGAAAAACTGTTTTTT.

This clonotype was recorded at least ten times. The V call is TRBV4-1, the J call TRBJ1-2; D is unresolved. V dropped 2 bases and J dropped 8 bases, with 12 bases sitting between them. CDR1 MGHRA and CDR2 YSYEKL come from the germline V gene. The CDR3 extends over 13 amino acids. The DNA of the CDR3 is TGCGCCAGCAGCCAATCAGGTGTGAGCGGCTACACCTTC. This translates into CASSQSGVSGYTF.

This clonotype was observed a handful of times. Germline and junction disagree at one end, which may indicate a read error. V and J are TRBV12-3 or TRBV12-4 and TRBJ2-1, with 12 bases that match TRBD2. This CDR3 region has 13 residues. CDR3 residues: CASSLAGGHEQFF. DNA for the CDR3: TGTGCCAGCAGTCTAGCGGGGGGGCATGAGCAGTTCTTC.

A word on this clonotype: A much larger clone differs from this one at a single base, so this may be a read error. Here the CDR3 reads CASSYQPERPYEQYF. Written as DNA, the CDR3 is TGTGCCAGCAGTTACCAACCGGAACGGCCCTACGAGCAGTACTTC. This chain connects TRBV6-5 to TRBJ2-7; unclear D gene. This CDR3 is 15 amino acids long. V lost 2 bases, J lost 2 bases, and 13 bases lay in between. Per the germline V gene, CDR1 is MNHEY and CDR2 is SVGAGI.

This clonotype was detected only a few times. This rearrangement joins TRBV29-1 to TRBJ2-1; 11 nucleotides line up with TRBD1. Germline lookup yields CDR1 SQVTM and CDR2 ANQGSEA. The CDR3 spans 14 residues. With V trimmed by 6 bases and J by 9 bases, 10 bases remained unmatched. The CDR3 DNA follows: TGCAGCGTGGGGGATATCGGGACAGGGGGTGAGCAGTTCTTC. Translated, it gives CSVGDIGTGGEQFF.

The chain recombines TRBV3-1 with TRBJ1-1; possibly TRBD1 for D (6 bases). The germline CDR1 and CDR2 sequences are LGHDT and YNNKEL (reference sequence). The V and J ends lost 4 bases and 5 bases respectively, with 11 bases between them. This CDR3 comprises 13 residues. CDR3 sequence: CASSRGTRTEAFF. CDR3 nucleotide sequence: TGTGCCAGCAGCCGAGGGACAAGGACTGAAGCTTTCTTT.

This chain joins TRBV7-9 and TRBJ1-1; TRBD1 is a possible D gene (5 bases). The ends were cut back, 5 bases at V and 5 bases at J, with 15 bases in the middle. The CDR3 runs to 14 residues. CDR1 is SEHNR, CDR2 FQNEAQ, per germline (reference sequence). The CDR3 region has the DNA TGTGCCAGCAGCCCCGACGGTAGGGGTACTGAAGCTTTCTTT. As protein: CASSPDGRGTEAFF.

This clonotype has only a few counts. The chain employs TRBV7-2 and TRBJ1-5, with D unresolved. This CDR3 is built from 12 residues. Trimming removed 4 bases at V and 7 bases at J, with 8 bases between. Germline loops: CDR1 SGHTA, CDR2 FQGNSA. The CDR3 sequence: CASSWEEQPQHF. In DNA form, the CDR3 reads TGTGCCAGCAGCTGGGAAGAGCAGCCCCAGCATTTT.

The chain employs TRBV5-6 and TRBJ2-3, with D possibly TRBD1 on 5 matching bases. V was pared by 3 bases and J by 3 bases, with 17 bases between. The CDR3 consists of 16 residues. The V gene's germline CDR1 is SGHDT and CDR2 YYEEEE. As DNA, the CDR3 is TGTGCCAGCAGCTCGCCGACAAGGGGCGTAACAGATACGCAGTATTTT. It specifies CASSSPTRGVTDTQYF.

In its sample, this clonotype was seen a few times. The chain links TRBV3-1 to TRBJ1-4; possible D gene TRBD1, 6 bases. CDR1 LGHDT and CDR2 YNNKEL come from the germline V gene (reference sequence). V lost 2 bases, J lost 7 bases, and 17 bases lay in between. The CDR3 runs 16 residues. The CDR3 loop reads CASSQRANREGEKLFF. CDR3 in DNA: TGTGCCAGCAGCCAAAGGGCGAACAGGGAAGGTGAAAAACTGTTTTTT.

This clonotype was observed a few times. The J gene is TRBJ2-1, the V gene TRBV5-6; D could derive from TRBD1 or TRBD2 (5 bases each). Germline V CDR1 and CDR2: SGHDT, YYEEEE. CDR3 length equals 16 residues. Trimming took 4 bases from V and 0 from J, leaving 14 bases between them. CDR3 DNA: TGTGCCAGCAGCCCCCGGGACCCAAGCTCCTACAATGAGCAGTTCTTC. Protein product: CASSPRDPSSYNEQFF.

CDR3 sequence: CASSQVADDSYEQYF. As DNA, the CDR3 is TGCGCCAGCAGCCAAGTTGCGGACGACTCCTACGAGCAGTACTTC. The V call is TRBV4-1, the J call TRBJ2-7; D is unclear. The germline gives CDR1 MGHRA, CDR2 YSYEKL. CDR3 length equals 15 residues. V dropped 1 base and J dropped 0 bases, with 10 bases sitting between them.

Only a few counts were recorded for this clonotype. This chain joins TRBV11-2 and TRBJ2-5; D is ambiguous. In germline, CDR1 is SGHAT, CDR2 FQNNGV. V was shortened by 4 bases and J by 3 bases, with 15 bases between the two germline ends. The CDR3 spans 15 residues. This chain's CDR3 is CASSSTVQREETQYF. Here the CDR3 DNA reads TGTGCCAGCAGCTCCACTGTACAACGGGAAGAGACCCAGTACTTC.

The V call is TRBV3-1, the J call TRBJ2-3; 9 bases fit TRBD1. The CDR3 extends over 17 amino acids. The germline CDR1 and CDR2 sequences are LGHDT and YNNKEL (reference sequence). V lost 7 bases, J lost 3 bases, and 14 bases stayed unmatched. This chain's CDR3 is CASTQVRGQGWTDTQYF. The CDR3 DNA reads TGTGCCAGCACCCAGGTTCGGGGACAGGGTTGGACAGATACGCAGTATTTT.

This clonotype was recorded only once. The rearrangement links TRBV30 to TRBJ2-7, with TRBD1 identical over 7 bases. Unmatched junction bases numbered 11, after V lost 0 bases and J lost 0 bases. Germline V lookup: CDR1 GTSNPN, CDR2 SVGIG (reference sequence). There are 17 residues in the CDR3. The CDR3 DNA sequence: TGTGCCTGGAGTGTCGGGTCAAGGGGGCTTAGCTCCTACGAGCAGTACTTC. The encoded protein is CAWSVGSRGLSSYEQYF.

This clonotype was detected only a few times. The chain links TRBV21-1 to TRBJ2-3; TRBD2, the table's D call, lacks a check against the DNA. TRBV21-1 is reported as a pseudogene. The CDR3 is 17 residues long. The CDR3 DNA reads TGTGCCAGCAGCAAACCTCCTAGCGGGGGGGGCACAGATACGCAGTATTTT. Amino acid sequence: CASSKPPSGGGTDTQYF.

This clonotype was counted at least ten times. The gene calls are TRBV29-1 and TRBJ1-2; D is ambiguous. Germline V gene data show CDR1 as SQVTM and CDR2 as ANQGSEA. V lost 0 bases, J lost 5 bases, and 13 bases lay in between. This CDR3 is 14 amino acids long. CDR3 coding DNA: TGCAGCGTTGAAGATCTCGGCAGGAGGTATGGCTACACCTTC. It encodes CSVEDLGRRYGYTF.

The chain links TRBV7-6 to TRBJ2-2; D not certain. Germline V lookup: CDR1 SGHVS, CDR2 FNYEAQ. The CDR3 loop spans 13 amino acids. V dropped 7 bases and J dropped 7 bases, with 13 bases sitting between them. CDR3 nucleotides: TGTGCCAGCACCCTAACAGACCGCGGGGAGCTGTTTTTT. Translation: CASTLTDRGELFF.

This clonotype appeared a few times. The chain employs TRBV20-1 and TRBJ1-2; tentative D call: TRBD1 (6 bases). V gave up 0 bases and J gave up 4 bases, with 12 bases separating them. Germline V lookup: CDR1 DFQATT, CDR2 SNEGSKA (reference sequence). This CDR3 is built from 14 residues. As DNA, the CDR3 is TGCAGTGCTAGAGATCAGGGGACGGCCTATGGCTACACCTTC. Translating gives CSARDQGTAYGYTF.

The V gene is TRBV9, the J gene TRBJ2-7; D not certain. The germline gives CDR1 SGDLS, CDR2 YYNGEE. The CDR3 is 13 amino acids. With 0 bases removed from V and 6 bases from J, the gap between germline ends came to 10 bases. CDR3 loop: CASSVALPLEQYF. The CDR3 DNA is TGTGCCAGCAGCGTAGCCCTTCCTCTCGAGCAGTACTTC.

V and J are TRBV21-1 and TRBJ2-3. TRBV21-1 is given as a pseudogene. CDR3 length equals 16 residues. The CDR3 region has the DNA TGTGCCAGCACCGACGACGGGTACGCAATTACAGGGACGCAGTATTTT. Translating gives CASTDDGYAITGTQYF.